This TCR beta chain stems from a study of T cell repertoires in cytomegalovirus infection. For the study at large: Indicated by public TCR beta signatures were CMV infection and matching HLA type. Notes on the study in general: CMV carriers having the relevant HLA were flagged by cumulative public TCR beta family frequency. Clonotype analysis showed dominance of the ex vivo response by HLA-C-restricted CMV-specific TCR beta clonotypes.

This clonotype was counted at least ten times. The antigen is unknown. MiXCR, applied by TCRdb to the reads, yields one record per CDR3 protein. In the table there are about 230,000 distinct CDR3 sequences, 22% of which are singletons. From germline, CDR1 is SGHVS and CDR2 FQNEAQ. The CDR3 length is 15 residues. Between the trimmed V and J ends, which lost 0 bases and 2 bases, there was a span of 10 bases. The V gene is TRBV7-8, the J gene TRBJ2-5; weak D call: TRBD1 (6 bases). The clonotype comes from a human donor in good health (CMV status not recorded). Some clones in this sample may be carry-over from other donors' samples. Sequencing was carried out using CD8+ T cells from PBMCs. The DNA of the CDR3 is TGTGCCAGCAGCTTAGCGTCAGGGGTACAAGAGACCCAGTACTTC. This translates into CASSLASGVQETQYF.